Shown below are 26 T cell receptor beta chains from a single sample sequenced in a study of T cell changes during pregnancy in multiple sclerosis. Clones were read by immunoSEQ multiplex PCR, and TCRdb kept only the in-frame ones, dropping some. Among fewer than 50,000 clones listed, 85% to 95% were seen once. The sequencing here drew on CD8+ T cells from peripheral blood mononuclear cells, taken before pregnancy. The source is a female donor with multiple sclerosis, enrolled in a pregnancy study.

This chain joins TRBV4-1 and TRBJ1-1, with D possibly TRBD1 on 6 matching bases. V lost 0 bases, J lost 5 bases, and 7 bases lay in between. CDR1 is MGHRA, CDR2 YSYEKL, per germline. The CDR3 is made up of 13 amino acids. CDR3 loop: CASSQEGGTEAFF. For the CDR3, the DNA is TGCGCCAGCAGCCAAGAAGGGGGAACTGAAGCTTTCTTT.

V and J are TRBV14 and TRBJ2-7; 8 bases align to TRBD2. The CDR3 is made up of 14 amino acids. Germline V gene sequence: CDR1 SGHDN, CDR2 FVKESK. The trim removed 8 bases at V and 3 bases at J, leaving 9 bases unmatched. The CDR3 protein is CASAAARGGYEQYF. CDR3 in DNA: TGTGCCAGCGCAGCTGCCCGGGGGGGCTACGAGCAGTACTTC. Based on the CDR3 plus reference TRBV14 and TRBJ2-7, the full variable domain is EAGVTQFPSHSVIEKGQTVTLRCDPISGHDNLYWYRRVMGKEIKFLLHFVKESKQDESGMPNNRFLAERTGGTYSTLKVQPAELEDSGVYFCASAAARGGYEQYFGPGTRLTVT.

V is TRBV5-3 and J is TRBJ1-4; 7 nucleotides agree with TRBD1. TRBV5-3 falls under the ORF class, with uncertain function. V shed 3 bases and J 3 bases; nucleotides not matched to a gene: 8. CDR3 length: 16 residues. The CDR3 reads CARSCDTGTANEKLFF. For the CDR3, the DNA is TGTGCCAGAAGCTGTGATACCGGGACAGCTAATGAAAAACTGTTTTTT.

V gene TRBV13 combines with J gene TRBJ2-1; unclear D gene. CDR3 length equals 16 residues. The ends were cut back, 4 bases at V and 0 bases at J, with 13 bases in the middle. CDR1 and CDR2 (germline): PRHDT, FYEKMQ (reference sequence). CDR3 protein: CASSSKELSSYNEQFF. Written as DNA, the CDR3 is TGTGCCAGCAGCTCAAAAGAACTTAGCTCCTACAATGAGCAGTTCTTC.

CDR3 region: CASSLLTGTEAFF. The CDR3 DNA follows: TGTGCCAGCAGTTTACTCACGGGCACTGAAGCTTTCTTT. This chain links TRBV28 with TRBJ1-1; D uncertain. The V and J ends lost 2 bases and 4 bases respectively, with 8 bases between them. The CDR3 spans 13 residues. The germline V gene encodes CDR1 MDHEN and CDR2 SYDVKM.

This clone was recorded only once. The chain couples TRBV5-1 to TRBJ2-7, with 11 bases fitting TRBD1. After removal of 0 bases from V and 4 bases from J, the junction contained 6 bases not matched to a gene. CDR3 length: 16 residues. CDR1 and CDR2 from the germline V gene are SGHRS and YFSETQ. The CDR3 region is CASSLVTGTGGYEQYF. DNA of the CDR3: TGCGCCAGCAGCTTGGTAACCGGGACAGGGGGTTACGAGCAGTACTTC.

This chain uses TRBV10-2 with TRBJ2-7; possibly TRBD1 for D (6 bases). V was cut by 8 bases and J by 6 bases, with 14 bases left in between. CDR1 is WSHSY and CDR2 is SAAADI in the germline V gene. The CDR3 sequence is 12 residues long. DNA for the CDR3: TGCGCCAGCTCAGGGGCACTGGTCGAGCAGTACTTC. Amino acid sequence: CASSGALVEQYF.

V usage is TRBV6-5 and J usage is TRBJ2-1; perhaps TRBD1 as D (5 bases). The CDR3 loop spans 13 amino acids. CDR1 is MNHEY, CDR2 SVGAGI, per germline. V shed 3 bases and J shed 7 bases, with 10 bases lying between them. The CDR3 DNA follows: TGTGCCAGCAGTTATGCAGGGCAAAATGAGCAGTTCTTC. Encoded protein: CASSYAGQNEQFF.

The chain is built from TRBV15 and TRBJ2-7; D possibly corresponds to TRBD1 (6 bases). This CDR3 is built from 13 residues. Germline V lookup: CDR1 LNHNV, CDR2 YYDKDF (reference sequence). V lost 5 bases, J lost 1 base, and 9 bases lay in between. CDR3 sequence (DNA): TGTGCCACCAGCTCACAGGGTTCCTACGAGCAGTACTTC. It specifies CATSSQGSYEQYF.

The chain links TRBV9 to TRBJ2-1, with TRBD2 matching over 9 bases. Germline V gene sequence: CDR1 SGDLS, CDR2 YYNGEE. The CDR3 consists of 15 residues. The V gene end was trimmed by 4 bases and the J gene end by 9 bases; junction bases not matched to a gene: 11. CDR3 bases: TGTGCCAGCAGCACAAGCGGGGGGCTGGCGGGTGAGCAGTTCTTC. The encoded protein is CASSTSGGLAGEQFF.

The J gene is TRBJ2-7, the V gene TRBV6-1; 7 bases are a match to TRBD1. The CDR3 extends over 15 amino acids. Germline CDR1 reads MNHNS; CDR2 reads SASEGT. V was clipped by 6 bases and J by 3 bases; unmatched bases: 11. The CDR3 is CASSDVGTEIYEQYF. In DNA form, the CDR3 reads TGTGCCAGCAGCGACGTTGGGACAGAAATCTACGAGCAGTACTTC.

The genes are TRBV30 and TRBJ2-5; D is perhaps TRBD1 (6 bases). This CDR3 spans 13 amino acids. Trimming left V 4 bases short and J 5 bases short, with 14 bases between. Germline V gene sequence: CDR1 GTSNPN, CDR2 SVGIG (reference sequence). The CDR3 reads CAWTSGGGETQYF. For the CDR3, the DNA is TGTGCCTGGACTAGTGGGGGCGGGGAGACCCAGTACTTC.

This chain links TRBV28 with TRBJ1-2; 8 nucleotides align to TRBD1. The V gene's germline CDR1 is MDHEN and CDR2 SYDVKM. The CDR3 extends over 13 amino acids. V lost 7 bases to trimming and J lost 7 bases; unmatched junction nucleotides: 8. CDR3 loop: CASTMGQDAGYTF. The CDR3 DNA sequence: TGTGCCAGCACCATGGGACAGGACGCTGGCTACACCTTC.

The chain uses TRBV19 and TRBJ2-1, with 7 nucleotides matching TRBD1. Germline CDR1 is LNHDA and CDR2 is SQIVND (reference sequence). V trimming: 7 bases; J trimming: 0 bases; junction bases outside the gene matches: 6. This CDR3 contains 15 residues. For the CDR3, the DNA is TGTGCCAGTACTTTGGGACAGAGCTCCTACAATGAGCAGTTCTTC. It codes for CASTLGQSSYNEQFF.

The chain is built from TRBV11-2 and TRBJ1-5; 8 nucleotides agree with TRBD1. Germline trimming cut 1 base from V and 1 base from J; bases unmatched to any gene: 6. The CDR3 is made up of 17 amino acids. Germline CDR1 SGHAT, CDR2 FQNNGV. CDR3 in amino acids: CASSLVGGQVSNQPQHF. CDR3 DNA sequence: TGTGCCAGCAGCTTAGTAGGGGGACAGGTGAGCAATCAGCCCCAGCATTTT.

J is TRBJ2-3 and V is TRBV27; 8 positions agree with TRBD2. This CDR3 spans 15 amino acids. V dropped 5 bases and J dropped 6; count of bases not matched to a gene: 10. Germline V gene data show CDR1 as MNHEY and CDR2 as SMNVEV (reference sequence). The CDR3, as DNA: TGTGCCAGCAGTCCATTTAGCGGGATAAGCGATACGCAGTATTTT. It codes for CASSPFSGISDTQYF.

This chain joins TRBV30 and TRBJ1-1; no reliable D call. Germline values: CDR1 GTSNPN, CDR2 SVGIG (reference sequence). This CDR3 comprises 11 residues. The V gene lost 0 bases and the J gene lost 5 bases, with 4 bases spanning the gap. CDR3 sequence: CAWSVSTEAFF. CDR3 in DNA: TGTGCCTGGAGTGTTAGTACTGAAGCTTTCTTT. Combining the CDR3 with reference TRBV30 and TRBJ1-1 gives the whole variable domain SQTIHQWPATLVQPVGSPLSLECTVEGTSNPNLYWYRQAAGRGLQLLFYSVGIGQISSEVPQNLSASRPQDRQFILSSKKLLLSDSGFYLCAWSVSTEAFFGQGTRLTVV.

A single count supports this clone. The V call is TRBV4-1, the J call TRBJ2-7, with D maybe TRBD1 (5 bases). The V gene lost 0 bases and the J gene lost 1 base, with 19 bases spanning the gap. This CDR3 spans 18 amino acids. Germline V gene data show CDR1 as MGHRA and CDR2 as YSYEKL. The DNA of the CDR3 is TGCGCCAGCAGCCAAGAAGGCATAGGACAACTTTCTTCCTACGAGCAGTACTTC. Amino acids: CASSQEGIGQLSSYEQYF.

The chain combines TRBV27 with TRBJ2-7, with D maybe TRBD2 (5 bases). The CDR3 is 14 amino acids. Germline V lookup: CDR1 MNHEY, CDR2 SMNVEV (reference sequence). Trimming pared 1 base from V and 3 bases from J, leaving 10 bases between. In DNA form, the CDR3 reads TGTGCCAGCAGTTTATTGGCGGGCAGCTACGAGCAGTACTTC. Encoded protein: CASSLLAGSYEQYF.

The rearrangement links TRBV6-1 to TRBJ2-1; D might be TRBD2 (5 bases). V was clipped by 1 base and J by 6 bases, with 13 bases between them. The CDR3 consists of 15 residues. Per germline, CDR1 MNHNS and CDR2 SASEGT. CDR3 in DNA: TGTGCCAGCAGTGAAGTAGAGGGAGAGTCCAATGAGCAGTTCTTC. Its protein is CASSEVEGESNEQFF.

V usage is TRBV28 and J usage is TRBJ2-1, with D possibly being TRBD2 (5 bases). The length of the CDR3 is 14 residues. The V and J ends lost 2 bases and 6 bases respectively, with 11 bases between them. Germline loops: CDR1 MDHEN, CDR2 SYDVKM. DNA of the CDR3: TGTGCCAGCAGTTTAACCGGGAACGGCAATGAGCAGTTCTTC. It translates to CASSLTGNGNEQFF.

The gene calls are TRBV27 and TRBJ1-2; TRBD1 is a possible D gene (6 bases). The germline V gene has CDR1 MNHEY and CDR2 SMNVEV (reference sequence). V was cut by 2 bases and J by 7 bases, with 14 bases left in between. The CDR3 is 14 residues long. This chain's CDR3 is CASSLGRGYLGYTF. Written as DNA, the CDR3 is TGTGCCAGCAGTTTAGGCAGGGGCTATCTTGGCTACACCTTC.

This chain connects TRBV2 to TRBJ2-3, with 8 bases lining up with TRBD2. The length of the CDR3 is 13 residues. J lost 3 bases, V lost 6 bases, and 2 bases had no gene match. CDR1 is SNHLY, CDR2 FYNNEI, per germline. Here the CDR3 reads CASSSGSTDTQYF. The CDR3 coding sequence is TGTGCCAGCAGCAGCGGGAGTACAGATACGCAGTATTTT.

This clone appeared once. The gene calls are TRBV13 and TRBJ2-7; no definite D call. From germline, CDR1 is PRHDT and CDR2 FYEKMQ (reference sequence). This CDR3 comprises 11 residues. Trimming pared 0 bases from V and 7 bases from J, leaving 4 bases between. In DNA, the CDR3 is TGTGCCAGCAGCTTAGGCCGGGAGCAGTACTTC. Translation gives CASSLGREQYF.

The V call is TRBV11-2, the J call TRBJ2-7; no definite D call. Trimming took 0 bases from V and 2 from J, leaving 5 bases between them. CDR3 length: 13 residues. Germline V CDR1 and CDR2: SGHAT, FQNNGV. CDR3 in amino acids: CASSLDRTYEQYF. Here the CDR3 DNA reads TGTGCCAGCAGCTTAGACAGAACCTACGAGCAGTACTTC.

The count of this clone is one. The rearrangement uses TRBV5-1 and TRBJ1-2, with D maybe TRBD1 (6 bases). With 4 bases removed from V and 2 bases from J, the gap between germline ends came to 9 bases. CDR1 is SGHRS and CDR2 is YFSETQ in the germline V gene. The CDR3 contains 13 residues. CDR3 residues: CASSTGQNYGYTF. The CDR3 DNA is TGCGCCAGCAGCACCGGACAGAACTATGGCTACACCTTC.